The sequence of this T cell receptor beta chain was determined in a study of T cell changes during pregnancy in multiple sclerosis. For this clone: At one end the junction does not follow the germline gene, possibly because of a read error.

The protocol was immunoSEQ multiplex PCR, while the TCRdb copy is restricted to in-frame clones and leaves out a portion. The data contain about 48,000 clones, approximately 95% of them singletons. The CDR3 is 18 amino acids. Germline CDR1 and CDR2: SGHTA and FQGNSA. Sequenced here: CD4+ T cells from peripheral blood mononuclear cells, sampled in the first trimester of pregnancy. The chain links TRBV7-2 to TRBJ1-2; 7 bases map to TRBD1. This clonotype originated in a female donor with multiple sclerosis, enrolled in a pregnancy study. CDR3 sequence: CASSLALRTKTGSYGYTF. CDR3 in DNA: TGTGCCAGCAGTTTAGCACTTAGGACTAAGACAGGGAGTTATGGCTACACCTTC. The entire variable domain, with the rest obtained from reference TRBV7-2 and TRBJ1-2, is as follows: GAGVSQSPSNKVTEKGKDVELRCDPISGHTALYWYRQSLGQGLEFLIYFQGNSAPDKSGLPSDRFSAERTGGSVSTLTIQRTQQEDSAVYLCASSLALRTKTGSYGYTFGSGTRLTVV.